The rows below give T cell receptor beta chains drawn from one sample of a study of blood T cells in healthy people across ages. TCRdb passed the 5' RACE reads through MiXCR, listing each CDR3 protein once. The profile shows about 1.5 million distinct CDR3 sequences, roughly two fifths of them singletons. Input material: blood. The receptors stem from a woman aged 18-29 years in good health. The CDR3 runs from the conserved cysteine through the conserved F or W. The D gene is left open where the match is weak. The listing skips clone size in some rows; elsewhere it reads once, few, many or a size class.

v_gene	j_gene	d_gene	abundance	CDR3aa	CDR3nt
TRBV21-1	TRBJ2-7	NA	NA	CAGSKEDRRYEQYF	TGTGCCGGCAGCAAAGAGGACAGACGGTACGAGCAGTACTTC
TRBV7-2	TRBJ2-1	TRBD2	NA	CASSLVGGGNNEQFF	TGTGCCAGCAGCTTAGTGGGCGGGGGAAACAATGAGCAGTTCTTC
TRBV27	TRBJ2-1	TRBD2	NA	CASISGLAGTNEQFF	TGTGCCAGCATATCAGGGCTAGCGGGAACCAATGAGCAGTTCTTC
TRBV29-1	TRBJ1-1	TRBD1	NA	CSVRQGLAFF	TGCAGCGTCAGACAGGGGTTAGCTTTCTTT
TRBV5-1	TRBJ1-1	NA	many	CASSLVLGNTEAFF	TGCGCCAGCAGCTTGGTATTGGGGAACACTGAAGCTTTCTTT
TRBV28	TRBJ2-7	TRBD1	NA	CASSYPTGTGSYEQYF	TGTGCCAGCAGTTATCCCACCGGGACAGGCTCCTACGAGCAGTACTTC
TRBV6-5	TRBJ1-1	TRBD1	NA	CASKASGTAIIEAFF	TGTGCCAGCAAAGCCTCCGGGACAGCCATCATTGAAGCTTTCTTT
TRBV16	TRBJ1-6	NA	NA	CASSQAKMYNSPLHF	TGTGCCAGCAGCCAAGCGAAGATGTATAATTCACCCCTCCACTTT
TRBV7-2	TRBJ2-3	NA	many	CASSLEATDTQYF	TGTGCCAGCAGCTTAGAGGCCACAGATACGCAGTATTTT
TRBV7-2	TRBJ1-5	TRBD1	NA	CASSPGQGISNKPQHF	TGTGCCAGCAGCCCGGGACAGGGAATCAGCAATAAGCCCCAGCATTTT
TRBV30	TRBJ2-7	TRBD1	NA	CAWSAGTGVSEQYF	TGTGCCTGGAGTGCCGGGACAGGGGTTTCCGAGCAGTACTTC
TRBV20-1	TRBJ2-1	NA	NA	CSARDPLAQSYNEQFF	TGCAGTGCTAGAGACCCACTAGCCCAGTCCTACAATGAGCAGTTCTTC
TRBV7-9	TRBJ1-1	TRBD1	few	CASSYTGGTLAFF	TGTGCCAGCAGTTATACAGGGGGCACTTTGGCTTTCTTT
TRBV15	TRBJ1-4	TRBD1	NA	CATSRDRGRDEKLFF	TGTGCCACCAGCAGAGATAGGGGGCGGGATGAAAAACTGTTTTTT
TRBV3-1	TRBJ2-3	NA	NA	CASSQEPTTQYF	TGTGCCAGCAGCCAAGAACCGACGACGCAGTATTTT